This T cell receptor (beta chain) was sequenced in a study of cytomegalovirus exposure and HLA in healthy donors. PCR used 60 Vbeta primers and 13 Jbeta primers. Using immunoSEQ multiplex PCR, the repertoire was profiled, and TCRdb retains in-frame clones only, with some absent. The sample consists of 100,000 to 150,000 clones, 83% of them appearing once. Per germline, CDR1 ENHRY and CDR2 SYGVKD. J gave up 3 bases and V 3 bases, and 0 bases lay outside the gene matches. The length of the CDR3 is 14 residues. This sequence joins TRBV10-3 and TRBJ2-7; 12 bases are a match to TRBD2. Sequencing was done on a sample of PBMCs. This receptor was identified in a woman between 40 and 55 years old in good health and CMV-seropositive. The DNA of the CDR3 is TGTGCCATCAGTGAACTAGCGGGAGGCTACGAGCAGTACTTC. This sequence encodes CAISELAGGYEQYF.